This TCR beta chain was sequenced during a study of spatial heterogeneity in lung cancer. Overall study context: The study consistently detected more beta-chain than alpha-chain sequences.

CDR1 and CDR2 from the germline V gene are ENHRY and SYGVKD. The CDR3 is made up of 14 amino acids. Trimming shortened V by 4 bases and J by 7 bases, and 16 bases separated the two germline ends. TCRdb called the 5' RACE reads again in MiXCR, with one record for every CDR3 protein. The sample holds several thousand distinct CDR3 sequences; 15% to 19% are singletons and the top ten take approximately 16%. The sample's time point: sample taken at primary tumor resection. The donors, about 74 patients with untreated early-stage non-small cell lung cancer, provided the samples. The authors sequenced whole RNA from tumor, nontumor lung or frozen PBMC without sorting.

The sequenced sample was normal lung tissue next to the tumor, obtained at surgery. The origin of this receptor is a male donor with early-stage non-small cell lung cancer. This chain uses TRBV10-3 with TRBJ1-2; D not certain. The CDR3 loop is CAISVRGYEAGYTF. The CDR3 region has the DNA TGTGCCATCAGTGTGAGAGGGTATGAGGCTGGCTACACCTTC.